The 20 T cell receptor beta chains below come from one sample, sequenced in a study of spatial heterogeneity in lung cancer. TCRdb recomputed calls from the 5' RACE reads with MiXCR, one row per CDR3 protein. Seen here are about 38,000 distinct CDR3 sequences, 6.5% to 9.5% observed once, and the top ten hold under 30%. Time point noted: sample taken at primary tumor resection. Sequenced material: PBMCs, taken at surgery. The receptors originated from a male donor with early-stage non-small cell lung cancer.

The sample holds many counts of this clonotype. The CDR3 reads CASSPGQGNERGTEAFF. DNA of the CDR3: TGTGCCAGCAGTCCCGGACAGGGGAATGAGAGGGGTACTGAAGCTTTCTTT. The chain combines TRBV12-3 or TRBV12-4 with TRBJ1-1, with 9 bases aligning to TRBD1. The CDR3 runs to 17 residues. The V segment lost 5 bases and the J segment 5 bases; nucleotides outside the gene matches: 15.

The table lists this clonotype with many counts. The DNA for the CDR3 is TGTGCCAGCAGTTACGAGACAGTATCGAATGAAAAACTGTTTTTT. Translation gives CASSYETVSNEKLFF. The chain couples TRBV6-2 or TRBV6-3 to TRBJ1-4, with D maybe TRBD1 (5 bases). CDR1 MNHEY and CDR2 SVGEGT come from the germline V gene. Trimming cost V 2 bases and J 5 bases, with 12 bases left between them. The CDR3 extends over 15 amino acids.

This clonotype occurred a few times. The chain joins TRBV23-1 to TRBJ2-7; 7 bases are a match to TRBD1. TRBV23-1 is an ORF, and what it does is uncertain. The CDR3 loop spans 19 amino acids. V lost 2 bases and J lost 0; bases outside the gene matches: 16. CDR3 sequence reads: CASSQIGYWTGVGSYEQYV. CDR3 DNA sequence: TGCGCCAGCAGTCAAATCGGATACTGGACAGGAGTGGGCTCCTACGAGCAGTACGTC.

About this clonotype: Germline and junction disagree at one end, which may indicate a read error. The chain uses TRBV6-2 or TRBV6-3 and TRBJ2-5; D is undetermined. This CDR3 spans 12 amino acids. Germline lookup yields CDR1 MNHEY and CDR2 SVGEGT. CDR3 loop: CTSRRPQETQYF. DNA for the CDR3: TGTACCAGCAGGAGACCGCAAGAGACCCAGTACTTC.

This clonotype was counted many times. The rearrangement uses TRBV5-6 and TRBJ2-2; no definite D call. This CDR3 spans 14 amino acids. Trimming removed 4 bases from V and 0 bases from J, with 7 bases in between. Germline-derived CDR1 and CDR2 are SGHDT and YYEEEE. The DNA for the CDR3 is TGTGCCAGCAGCCGTCGTTCGAACACCGGGGAGCTGTTTTTT. The encoded protein is CASSRRSNTGELFF.

This clonotype has a handful of counts. The chain employs TRBV12-5 and TRBJ1-6; TRBD1 aligns across 10 bases. Trimming removed 6 bases from V and 9 bases from J; junction bases left unmatched: 5. The CDR3 runs to 14 residues. CDR1 and CDR2 (germline): LGHNT, FRNRAP. The CDR3 sequence is CASGLTGGSSPLHF. The CDR3 DNA is TGTGCTAGTGGCCTGACAGGGGGCTCTTCACCCCTCCACTTT.

This clonotype was detected a few times. J is TRBJ2-1 and V is TRBV4-3, with 8 bases lining up with TRBD1. The CDR3 contains 16 residues. Germline trimming cut 1 base from V and 5 bases from J; bases unmatched to any gene: 7. The germline gives CDR1 LGHNA, CDR2 YSLEER. DNA of the CDR3: TGCGCCAGCAGCCAAGTGGACAGGGTGATTAACAATGAGCAGTTCTTC. Translation: CASSQVDRVINNEQFF.

This clonotype was seen a handful of times. This sequence joins TRBV4-3 and TRBJ2-3; 8 bases are shared with TRBD2. Per germline, CDR1 LGHNA and CDR2 YSLEER. The length of the CDR3 is 18 residues. Trimming took 0 bases from V and 2 from J; bases not matched to a gene: 10. The CDR3 loop reads CASSQEPGGVRATDTQYF. The DNA of the CDR3 is TGCGCCAGCAGCCAAGAGCCGGGGGGGGTAAGAGCCACAGATACGCAGTATTTT.

The table lists this clonotype with many counts. The chain combines TRBV10-3 with TRBJ2-1; 8 bases align to TRBD2. Trimming cost V 2 bases and J 0 bases; bases outside gene matches: 12. Looked up from germline, CDR1 is ENHRY and CDR2 is SYGVKD. The CDR3 is 19 amino acids. CDR3 amino acids: CAISEQGREAPSSYNEQFF. The CDR3 nucleotides read TGTGCCATCAGTGAGCAGGGGCGGGAGGCTCCTAGCTCCTACAATGAGCAGTTCTTC.

Many counts were recorded for this clonotype. The chain employs TRBV29-1 and TRBJ2-7, with D possibly being TRBD2 (5 bases). This CDR3 has 11 amino acids. V gave up 7 bases and J gave up 2 bases, with 9 bases separating them. Per germline, CDR1 SQVTM and CDR2 ANQGSEA. CDR3 sequence reads: CSAMGAYEQYF. CDR3 DNA sequence: TGCAGCGCAATGGGAGCCTACGAGCAGTACTTC.

The table lists this clonotype with many counts. The J gene is TRBJ1-1, the V gene TRBV3-1, with D perhaps matching TRBD1 (5 bases). This CDR3 region has 15 residues. V lost 6 bases and J 6 bases, leaving 20 bases between the germline ends. Per germline, CDR1 LGHDT and CDR2 YNNKEL (reference sequence). CDR3 loop: CASSSEGRSVAEAFF. The CDR3 DNA sequence: TGTGCCAGCAGTTCCGAGGGGCGTTCGGTGGCTGAAGCTTTCTTT.

This clonotype was picked up many times. The CDR3 DNA reads as TGCAGCGTTGAAGATTTTGGGACAGGAGGGGAGACCCAGTACTTC. It specifies CSVEDFGTGGETQYF. The rearrangement joins TRBV29-1 to TRBJ2-5; 8 bases fit TRBD1. Germline CDR1 and CDR2: SQVTM and ANQGSEA. Unmatched junction bases numbered 8, after V lost 0 bases and J lost 5 bases. The CDR3 extends over 15 amino acids.

This clonotype was picked up many times. This rearrangement joins TRBV4-3 to TRBJ2-2, with D unclear. CDR1 is LGHNA and CDR2 is YSLEER in the germline V gene. V lost 0 bases to trimming and J lost 6 bases, with 14 bases between them. The CDR3 has 16 amino acids. The CDR3 region has the DNA TGCGCCAGCAGCCAAGACTACAGTACCAGCGCCGGGGAGCTGTTTTTT. Its protein product is CASSQDYSTSAGELFF.

This clonotype was observed at least ten times. V usage is TRBV11-2 and J usage is TRBJ1-4; no reliable D call. Trimming removed 5 bases at V and 8 bases at J, with 18 bases between. The V gene's germline CDR1 is SGHAT and CDR2 FQNNGV. This CDR3 region has 15 residues. The CDR3: CASSPWTSAEEKLFF. Written as DNA, the CDR3 is TGTGCCAGCAGCCCTTGGACCTCGGCGGAGGAAAAACTGTTTTTT.

This clonotype was found many times. The chain combines TRBV20-1 with TRBJ1-5, with no clear D. V was cut by 2 bases and J by 4 bases, with 12 bases left in between. CDR3 size: 14 residues. Per germline, CDR1 DFQATT and CDR2 SNEGSKA (reference sequence). The CDR3 is CSARSTKGNQPQHF. DNA for the CDR3: TGCAGTGCTAGATCAACGAAGGGAAATCAGCCCCAGCATTTT.

This clonotype was observed a handful of times. The V and J genes are TRBV20-1 and TRBJ2-1; 10 bases line up with TRBD2. Germline-derived CDR1 and CDR2 are DFQATT and SNEGSKA (reference sequence). Trimming removed 4 bases from V and 5 bases from J; junction bases left unmatched: 17. The CDR3 is 18 residues long. Here the CDR3 reads CSATHTNWASGGNNEQFF. CDR3 DNA sequence: TGCAGTGCTACTCATACCAATTGGGCTAGCGGGGGCAACAATGAGCAGTTCTTC.

CDR3 nucleotide sequence: TGCAGTGCTAGAGAGGCTCTGGGCCCAGGCGAGCAGTACTTC. It codes for CSAREALGPGEQYF. The chain carries TRBV20-1 and TRBJ2-7, with D hard to call. CDR3 size: 14 residues. Trimming shortened V by 0 bases and J by 6 bases, and 15 bases separated the two germline ends. Germline V gene data show CDR1 as DFQATT and CDR2 as SNEGSKA (reference sequence).

This clonotype was counted at least ten times. The chain uses TRBV2 and TRBJ2-3, with D possibly matching TRBD1 (5 bases). Trimming stripped 3 bases from V and 2 bases from J, with 9 bases between. CDR1 SNHLY and CDR2 FYNNEI come from the germline V gene. This CDR3 is 14 amino acids long. The CDR3 nucleotides are TGTGCCAGCAGTGAGGGGCAGCCCACAGATACGCAGTATTTT. This translates into CASSEGQPTDTQYF.

In DNA, the CDR3 is TGTGCCAGCAGCGGGACCGACGAGAATTCACCCCTCCACTTT. Its translation is CASSGTDENSPLHF. The rearrangement joins TRBV27 to TRBJ1-6, with D possibly being TRBD1 (5 bases). This CDR3 has 14 amino acids. Trimming took off 6 bases at V and 7 bases at J, with 13 bases between the two ends. Germline V gene sequence: CDR1 MNHEY, CDR2 SMNVEV (reference sequence).

This clonotype was picked up a small number of times. V gene TRBV29-1 combines with J gene TRBJ1-2, with 11 bases identical to TRBD1. From germline, CDR1 is SQVTM and CDR2 ANQGSEA. The J segment lost 8 bases and the V segment lost 7 bases, leaving 9 bases of the junction unmatched. This CDR3 has 13 amino acids. CDR3 coding DNA: TGCAGCGCGAGCGGACAGGGGGCGAGGGGCTACACCTTC. Protein: CSASGQGARGYTF.